Detailed here is one T cell receptor beta chain. Antigen specificity is unknown. The data belong to a study of OX40 agonist ivuxolimab in advanced cancers. Findings of the study overall: Average numbers of expanded clones were greater in CD8+ T cells than in CD4+. Low clonal expansion, among the lowest seen, marked partial responders at 0.1-3.0 mg/kg. The study observed clonal expansion of CD4+ and CD8+ blood T cells by week 6 at 0.1 to 3.0 mg/kg.

Measured with immunoSEQ multiplex PCR; TCRdb has only the in-frame clones, and not every one. The sample holds more than 25,000 clones, 85% to 90% seen once. The source of this sequence is an adult with an advanced solid tumor such as melanoma, head and neck, liver or kidney cancer. Source: CD4+ or CD8+ T cells sorted from blood, taken in a trial of the OX40 agonist ivuxolimab.

CDR3 protein: CASSQSYSLKTQYF. CDR3 coding DNA: TGCGCCAGCAGCCAAAGTTACAGCCTTAAGACCCAGTACTTC. The chain couples TRBV4-1 to TRBJ2-5; no definite D call. This CDR3 has 14 amino acids. CDR1 is MGHRA and CDR2 is YSYEKL in the germline V gene. Between the trimmed V and J ends, which lost 2 bases and 6 bases, there was a span of 13 bases.